This TCR beta chain derives from a study of Ad26.COV2.S vaccination and SARS-CoV-2 variants. Study details: Ad26.COV2.S, an intramuscular injection, was given once or twice 56 days apart. Regarding the study as a whole: Relative to placebo recipients, vaccine recipients exhibited elevated spike-specific TCR breadth. Analyses that measured TCR breadth and depth may have underestimated total T cell responses. Reportedly, after vaccination the spike-specific CD8+ and CD4+ T cell responses displayed substantial breadth.

About this clone: Its target is not known.

Specified treatment: around 19 received Ad26.COV2.S at low or high dose, single or two shots; a few received placebo; per-sample allocation not given. The samples were gathered on day 63 after the first injection of vaccine or placebo. Produced via immunoSEQ multiplex PCR; TCRdb's table is partial and in-frame only. The sample lists 300,000 to 400,000 clones, around four fifths occurring once. This CDR3 comprises 15 residues. V lost 5 bases and J lost 3; bases outside the gene matches: 6. Looked up from germline, CDR1 is SGHNT and CDR2 is YENEEA. The rearrangement uses TRBV11-3 and TRBJ2-5; 10 nucleotides agree with TRBD2. Sample: peripheral blood, taken in a trial of Ad26.COV2.S vaccine versus placebo. The TCR comes from a person aged 18-65 years who received the Ad26.COV2.S COVID-19 vaccine or a placebo. Here the CDR3 reads CASSDGTSEEETQYF. The CDR3 DNA is TGTGCCAGCAGCGACGGGACTAGCGAAGAAGAGACCCAGTACTTC.